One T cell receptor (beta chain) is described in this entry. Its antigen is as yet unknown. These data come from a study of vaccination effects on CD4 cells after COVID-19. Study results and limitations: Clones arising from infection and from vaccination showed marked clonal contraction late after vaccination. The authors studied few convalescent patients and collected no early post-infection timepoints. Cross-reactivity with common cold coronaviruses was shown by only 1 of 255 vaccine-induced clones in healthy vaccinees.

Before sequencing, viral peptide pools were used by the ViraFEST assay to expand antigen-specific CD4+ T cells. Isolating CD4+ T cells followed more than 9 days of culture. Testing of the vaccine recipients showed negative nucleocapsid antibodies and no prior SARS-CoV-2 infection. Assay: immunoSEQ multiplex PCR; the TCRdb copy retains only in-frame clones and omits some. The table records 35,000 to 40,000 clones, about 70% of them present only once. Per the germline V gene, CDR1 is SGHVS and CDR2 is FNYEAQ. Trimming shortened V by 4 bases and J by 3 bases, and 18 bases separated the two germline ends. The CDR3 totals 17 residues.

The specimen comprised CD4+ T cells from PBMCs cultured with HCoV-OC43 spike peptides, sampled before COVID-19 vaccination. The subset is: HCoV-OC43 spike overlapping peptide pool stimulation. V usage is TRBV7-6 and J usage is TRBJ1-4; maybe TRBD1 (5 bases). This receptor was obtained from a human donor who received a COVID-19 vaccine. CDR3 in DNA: TGTGCCAGCAGCTCGGCCGGGACCATGGTGTCTAATGAAAAACTGTTTTTT. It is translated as CASSSAGTMVSNEKLFF.